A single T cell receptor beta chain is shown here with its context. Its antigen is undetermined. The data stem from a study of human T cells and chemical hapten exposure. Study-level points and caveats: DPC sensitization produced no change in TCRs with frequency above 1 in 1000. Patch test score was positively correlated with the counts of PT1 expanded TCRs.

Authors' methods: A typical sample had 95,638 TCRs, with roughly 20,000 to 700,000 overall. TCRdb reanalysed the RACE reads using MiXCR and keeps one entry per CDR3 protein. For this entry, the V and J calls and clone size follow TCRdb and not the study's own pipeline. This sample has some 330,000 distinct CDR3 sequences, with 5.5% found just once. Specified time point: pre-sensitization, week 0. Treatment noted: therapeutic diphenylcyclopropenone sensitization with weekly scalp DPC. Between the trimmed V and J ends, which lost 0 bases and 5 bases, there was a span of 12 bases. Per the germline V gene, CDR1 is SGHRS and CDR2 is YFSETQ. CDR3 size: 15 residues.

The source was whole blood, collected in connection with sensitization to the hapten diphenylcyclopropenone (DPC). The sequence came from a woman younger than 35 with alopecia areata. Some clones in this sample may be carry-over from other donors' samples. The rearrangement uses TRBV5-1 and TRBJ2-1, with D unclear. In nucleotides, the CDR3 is TGCGCCAGCAGCTTGGCCGTGGCCCCTCACAATGAGCAGTTCTTC. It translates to CASSLAVAPHNEQFF.